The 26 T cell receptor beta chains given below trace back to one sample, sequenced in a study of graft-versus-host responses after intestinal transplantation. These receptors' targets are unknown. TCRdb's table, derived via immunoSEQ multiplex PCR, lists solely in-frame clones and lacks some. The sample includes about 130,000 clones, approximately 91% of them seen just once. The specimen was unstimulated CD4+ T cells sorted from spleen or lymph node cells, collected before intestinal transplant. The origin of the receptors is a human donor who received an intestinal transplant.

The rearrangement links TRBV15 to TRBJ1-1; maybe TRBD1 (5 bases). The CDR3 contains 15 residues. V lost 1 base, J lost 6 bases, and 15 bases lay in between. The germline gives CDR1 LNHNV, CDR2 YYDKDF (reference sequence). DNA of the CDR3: TGTGCCACCAGCAGAGGTCAACCGGGGGTCCCTGAAGCTTTCTTT. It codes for CATSRGQPGVPEAFF.

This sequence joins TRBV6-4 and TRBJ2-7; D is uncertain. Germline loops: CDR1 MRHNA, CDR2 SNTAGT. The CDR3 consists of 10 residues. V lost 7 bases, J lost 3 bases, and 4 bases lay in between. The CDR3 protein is CASKGYEQYF. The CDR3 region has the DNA TGTGCCAGCAAGGGCTACGAGCAGTACTTC.

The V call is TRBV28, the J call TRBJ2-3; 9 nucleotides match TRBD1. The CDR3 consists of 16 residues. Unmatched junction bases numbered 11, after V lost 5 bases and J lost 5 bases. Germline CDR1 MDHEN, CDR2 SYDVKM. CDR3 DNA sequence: TGTGCCAGCAGTCCGCGAGGACAGGGGTCCGGAGATACGCAGTATTTT. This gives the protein CASSPRGQGSGDTQYF.

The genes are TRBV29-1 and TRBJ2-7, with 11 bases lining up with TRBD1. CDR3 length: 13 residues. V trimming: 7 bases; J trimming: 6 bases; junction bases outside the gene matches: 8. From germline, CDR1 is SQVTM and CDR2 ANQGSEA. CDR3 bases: TGCAGCGCTCGGCGGGACAGGGGGATCGAGCAGTACTTC. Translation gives CSARRDRGIEQYF.

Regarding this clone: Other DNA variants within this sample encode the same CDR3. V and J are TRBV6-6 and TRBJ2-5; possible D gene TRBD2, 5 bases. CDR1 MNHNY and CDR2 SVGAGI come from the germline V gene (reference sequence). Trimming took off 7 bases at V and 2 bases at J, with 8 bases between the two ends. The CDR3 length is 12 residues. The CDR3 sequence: CASTRGQETQYF. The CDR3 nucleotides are TGTGCCAGCACACGGGGACAAGAGACCCAGTACTTC.

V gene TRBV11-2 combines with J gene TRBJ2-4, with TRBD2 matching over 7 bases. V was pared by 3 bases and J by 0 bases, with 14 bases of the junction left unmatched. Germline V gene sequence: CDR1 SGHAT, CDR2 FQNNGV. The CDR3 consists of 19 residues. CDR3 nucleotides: TGTGCCAGCAGCTTCGGGCAGCGGGAAGCTACCTTAGCCAAAAACATTCAGTACTTC. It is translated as CASSFGQREATLAKNIQYF.

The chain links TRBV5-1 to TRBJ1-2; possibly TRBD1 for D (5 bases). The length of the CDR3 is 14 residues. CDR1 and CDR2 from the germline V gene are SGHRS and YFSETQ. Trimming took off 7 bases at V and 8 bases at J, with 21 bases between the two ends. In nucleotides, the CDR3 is TGCGCCAGCCGTCTGGGGCAGGCCCCGTGGGGCTACACCTTC. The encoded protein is CASRLGQAPWGYTF.

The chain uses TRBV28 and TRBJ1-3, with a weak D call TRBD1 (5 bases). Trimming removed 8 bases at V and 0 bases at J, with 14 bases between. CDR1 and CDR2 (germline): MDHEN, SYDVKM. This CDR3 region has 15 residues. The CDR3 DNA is TGTGCCAGCCTCAACGGGGCGCTCTCTGGAAACACCATATATTTT. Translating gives CASLNGALSGNTIYF.

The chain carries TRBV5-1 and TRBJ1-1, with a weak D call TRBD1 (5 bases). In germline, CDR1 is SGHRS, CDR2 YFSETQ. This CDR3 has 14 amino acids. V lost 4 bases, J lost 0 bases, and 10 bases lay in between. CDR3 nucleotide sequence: TGCGCCAGCAGCCACGGGACGGTGAACACTGAAGCTTTCTTT. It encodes CASSHGTVNTEAFF. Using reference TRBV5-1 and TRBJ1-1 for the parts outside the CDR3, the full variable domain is KAGVTQTPRYLIKTRGQQVTLSCSPISGHRSVSWYQQTPGQGLQFLFEYFSETQRNKGNFPGRFSGRQFSNSRSEMNVSTLELGDSALYLCASSHGTVNTEAFFGQGTRLTVV.

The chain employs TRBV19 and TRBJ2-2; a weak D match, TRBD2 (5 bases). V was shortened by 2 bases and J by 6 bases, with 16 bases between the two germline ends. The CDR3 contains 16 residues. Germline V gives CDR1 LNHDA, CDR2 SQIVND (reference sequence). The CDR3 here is CASSIRSRAEAGELFF. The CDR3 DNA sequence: TGTGCCAGTAGTATAAGGTCGAGGGCGGAGGCCGGGGAGCTGTTTTTT.

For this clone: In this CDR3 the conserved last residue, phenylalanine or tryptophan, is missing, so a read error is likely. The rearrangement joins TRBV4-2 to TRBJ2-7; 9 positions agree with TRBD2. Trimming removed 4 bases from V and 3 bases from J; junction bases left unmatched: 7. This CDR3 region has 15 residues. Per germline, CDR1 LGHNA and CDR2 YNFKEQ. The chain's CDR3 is CASSPTTSGIYEQYL. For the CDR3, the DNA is TGTGCCAGCAGCCCTACGACTAGCGGAATCTACGAGCAGTACCTC.

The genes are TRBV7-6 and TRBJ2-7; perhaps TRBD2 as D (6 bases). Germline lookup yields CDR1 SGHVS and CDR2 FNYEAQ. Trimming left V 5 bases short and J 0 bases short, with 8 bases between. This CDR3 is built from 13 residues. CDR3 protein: CASSPTSSYEQYF. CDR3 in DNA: TGTGCCAGCAGCCCGACTAGCTCCTACGAGCAGTACTTC.

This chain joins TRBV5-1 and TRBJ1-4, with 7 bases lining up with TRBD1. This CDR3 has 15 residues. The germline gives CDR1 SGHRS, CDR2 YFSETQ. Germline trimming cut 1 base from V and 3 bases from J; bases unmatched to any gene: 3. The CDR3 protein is CASSLSGTANEKLFF. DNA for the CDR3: TGCGCCAGCAGCTTGTCCGGGACAGCTAATGAAAAACTGTTTTTT.

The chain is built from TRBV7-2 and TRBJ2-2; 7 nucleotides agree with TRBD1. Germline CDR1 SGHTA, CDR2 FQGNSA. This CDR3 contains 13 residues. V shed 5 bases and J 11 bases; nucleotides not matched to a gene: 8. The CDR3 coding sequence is TGTGCCAGCAGCAAGAGACAGGGCCCTGAGCTGTTTTTT. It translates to CASSKRQGPELFF.

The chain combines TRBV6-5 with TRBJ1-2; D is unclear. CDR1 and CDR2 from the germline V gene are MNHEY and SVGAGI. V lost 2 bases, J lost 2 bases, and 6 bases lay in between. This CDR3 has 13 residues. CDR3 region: CASSYAENYGYTF. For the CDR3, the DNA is TGTGCCAGCAGTTACGCCGAGAACTATGGCTACACCTTC.

CDR3 nucleotide sequence: TGTGCCAGCAGCTTGGCCTCGAACACTGAAGCTTTCTTT. Encoded protein: CASSLASNTEAFF. This chain joins TRBV5-8 and TRBJ1-1; D is uncertain. The CDR3 runs 13 residues. Per the germline V gene, CDR1 is SGHTS and CDR2 is YDEGEE. V lost 0 bases to trimming and J lost 1 base, with 4 bases between them.

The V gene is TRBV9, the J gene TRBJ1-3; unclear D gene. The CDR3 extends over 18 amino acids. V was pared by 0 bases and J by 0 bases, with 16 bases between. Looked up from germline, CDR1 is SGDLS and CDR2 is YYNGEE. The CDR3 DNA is TGTGCCAGCAGCGTAGGGCTTTGGGCAGGAACCTCTGGAAACACCATATATTTT. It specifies CASSVGLWAGTSGNTIYF.

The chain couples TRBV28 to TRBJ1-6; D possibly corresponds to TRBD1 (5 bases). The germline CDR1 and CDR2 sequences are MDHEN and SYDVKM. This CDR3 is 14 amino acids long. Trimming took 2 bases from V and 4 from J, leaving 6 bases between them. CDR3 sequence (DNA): TGTGCCAGCAGTTTACAGGGTTATAATTCACCCCTCCACTTT. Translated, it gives CASSLQGYNSPLHF. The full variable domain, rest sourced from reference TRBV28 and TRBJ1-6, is DVKVTQSSRYLVKRTGEKVFLECVQDMDHENMFWYRQDPGLGLRLIYFSYDVKMKEKGDIPEGYSVSREKKERFSLILESASTNQTSMYLCASSLQGYNSPLHFGNGTRLTVT.

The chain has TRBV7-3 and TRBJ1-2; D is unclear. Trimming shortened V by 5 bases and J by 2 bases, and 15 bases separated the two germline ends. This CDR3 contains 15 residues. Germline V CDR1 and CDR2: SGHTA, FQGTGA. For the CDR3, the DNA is TGTGCCAGCAGCCCATCGGGCCTCCCGAACTATGGCTACACCTTC. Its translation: CASSPSGLPNYGYTF.

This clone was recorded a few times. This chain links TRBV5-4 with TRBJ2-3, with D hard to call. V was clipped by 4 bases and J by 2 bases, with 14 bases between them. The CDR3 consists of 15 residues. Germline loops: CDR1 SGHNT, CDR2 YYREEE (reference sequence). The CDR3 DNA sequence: TGTGCCAGCAGCCTCCGTCGAGACCTCACAGATACGCAGTATTTT. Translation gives CASSLRRDLTDTQYF.

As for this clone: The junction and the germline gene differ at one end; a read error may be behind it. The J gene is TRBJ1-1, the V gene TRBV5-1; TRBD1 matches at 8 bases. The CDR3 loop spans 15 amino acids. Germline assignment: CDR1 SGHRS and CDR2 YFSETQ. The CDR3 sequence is CASSVATGGYTEASF. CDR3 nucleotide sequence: TGCGCCAGCAGCGTTGCTACAGGGGGTTATACTGAAGCTTCCTTT.

Written as DNA, the CDR3 is TGTGCCAGCAGCCAAGTTACCTGGAGCGGGAGGAGTTTCAACAATGAGCAGTTCTTC. Translating it yields CASSQVTWSGRSFNNEQFF. This rearrangement joins TRBV4-2 to TRBJ2-1; 9 bases agree with TRBD2. The V gene end was trimmed by 1 base and the J gene end by 5 bases; junction bases not matched to a gene: 15. The CDR3 runs 19 residues. Looked up from germline, CDR1 is LGHNA and CDR2 is YNFKEQ.

The CDR3 sequence is CSVADLGGTNEKLFF. The DNA of the CDR3 is TGCAGCGTCGCCGATTTGGGGGGCACTAATGAAAAACTGTTTTTT. The rearrangement uses TRBV29-1 and TRBJ1-4; possibly TRBD1 for D (6 bases). The CDR3 length is 15 residues. Germline values: CDR1 SQVTM, CDR2 ANQGSEA. V lost 6 bases, J lost 2 bases, and 16 bases lay in between.

This CDR3 is CASSLVGLARLNTEAFF. The CDR3 region has the DNA TGTGCCAGCAGCTTAGTTGGCCTGGCCCGACTGAACACTGAAGCTTTCTTT. This rearrangement joins TRBV7-2 to TRBJ1-1; no definite D call. This CDR3 comprises 17 residues. Germline V gene data show CDR1 as SGHTA and CDR2 as FQGNSA. Trimming removed 1 base from V and 0 bases from J, with 15 bases in between.

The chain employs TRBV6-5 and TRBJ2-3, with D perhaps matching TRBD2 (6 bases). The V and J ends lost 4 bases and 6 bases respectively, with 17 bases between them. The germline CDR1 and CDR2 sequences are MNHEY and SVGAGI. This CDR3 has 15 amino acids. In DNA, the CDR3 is TGTGCCAGCAGTTTCGACTCGACTAGGGACGATACGCAGTATTTT. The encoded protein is CASSFDSTRDDTQYF.

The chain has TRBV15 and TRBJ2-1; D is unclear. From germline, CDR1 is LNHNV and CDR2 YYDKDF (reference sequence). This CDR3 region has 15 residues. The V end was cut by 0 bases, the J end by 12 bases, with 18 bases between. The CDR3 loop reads CATSRDWPSGSSQFF. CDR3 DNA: TGTGCCACCAGCAGAGATTGGCCCTCAGGTAGTTCGCAGTTCTTC.